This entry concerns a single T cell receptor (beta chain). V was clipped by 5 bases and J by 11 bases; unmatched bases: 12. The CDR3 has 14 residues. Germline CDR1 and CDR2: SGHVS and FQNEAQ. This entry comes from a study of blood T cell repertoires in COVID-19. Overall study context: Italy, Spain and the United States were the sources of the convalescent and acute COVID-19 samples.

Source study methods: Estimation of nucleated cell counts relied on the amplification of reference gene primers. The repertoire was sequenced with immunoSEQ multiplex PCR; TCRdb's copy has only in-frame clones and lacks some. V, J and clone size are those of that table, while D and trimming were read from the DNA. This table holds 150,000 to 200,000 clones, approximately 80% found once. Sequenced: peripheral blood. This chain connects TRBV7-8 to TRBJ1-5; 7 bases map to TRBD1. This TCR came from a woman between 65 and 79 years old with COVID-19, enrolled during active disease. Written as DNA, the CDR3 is TGTGCCAGCAGCAACAGGGGCCGGGGGTCGTCCCAGCATTTT. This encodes CASSNRGRGSSQHF.